Each of the 21 T cell receptor beta chains below was sequenced from the same sample in a study of beta chain features in type 1 diabetes. Study-wide results and limits: In all four CD4+ subsets, TCRB CDR3 length was significantly, moderately reduced in type 1 diabetes.

Expressed TCRB transcripts were sequenced because the isolated RNA had all been reverse transcribed beforehand. Profiling relied on immunoSEQ multiplex PCR, and the TCRdb table lists in-frame clones only, not all of them. The table has about 150,000 clones, approximately 8.1% seen once; the top ten hold roughly 0.5%. Antigens of these TCRs are unknown. The sample comprised central memory CD4+ T cells from blood. These receptor sequences come from a man younger than 35 with type 1 diabetes.

This rearrangement joins TRBV27 to TRBJ1-2, with 9 bases that match TRBD1. The germline V gene has CDR1 MNHEY and CDR2 SMNVEV (reference sequence). There are 13 residues in the CDR3. Unmatched junction bases numbered 9, after V lost 2 bases and J lost 14 bases. This CDR3 reads CASSLDRGKAETF. CDR3 nucleotides: TGTGCCAGCAGTTTAGACAGGGGGAAGGCAGAAACCTTC.

This clone was picked up a small number of times. V is TRBV11-2 and J is TRBJ2-7; the D is unclear. The length of the CDR3 is 13 residues. V was trimmed by 10 bases and J by 0 bases, leaving 13 bases between them. Germline loops: CDR1 SGHAT, CDR2 FQNNGV. This CDR3 is CATETASSYEQYF. Here the CDR3 DNA reads TGTGCCACCGAAACGGCTAGCTCCTACGAGCAGTACTTC. The complete variable domain, with remaining parts taken from reference TRBV11-2 and TRBJ2-7, reads EAGVAQSPRYKIIEKRQSVAFWCNPISGHATLYWYQQILGQGPKLLIQFQNNGVVDDSQLPKDRFSAERLKGVDSTLKIQPAKLEDSAVYLCATETASSYEQYFGPGTRLTVT.

This clone was seen repeatedly, ten times or more. The V call is TRBV19, the J call TRBJ2-2, with D possibly matching TRBD1 (6 bases). Trimming pared 4 bases from V and 0 bases from J, leaving 12 bases between. This CDR3 has 16 residues. The germline CDR1 and CDR2 sequences are LNHDA and SQIVND (reference sequence). The CDR3 nucleotides are TGTGCCAGTAGTAGGAAGGGGGATTCGAACACCGGGGAGCTGTTTTTT. Encoded protein: CASSRKGDSNTGELFF.

The chain uses TRBV27 and TRBJ2-5; 9 bases are shared with TRBD1. The J call is doubtful: the DNA matches TRBJ2-7 better. The CDR3 has 13 residues. CDR1 is MNHEY and CDR2 is SMNVEV in the germline V gene (reference sequence). CDR3 nucleotides: TGTGCCAGCAGCCCGGGACAGGGTACCGAGCAGTACTTC. This sequence encodes CASSPGQGTEQYF.

The chain carries TRBV11-2 and TRBJ2-3, with 7 bases lining up with TRBD2. The CDR3 runs 14 residues. Germline CDR1 SGHAT, CDR2 FQNNGV. Trimming at V came to 5 bases and at J to 0 bases, leaving 2 bases not matched to a gene. CDR3 amino acids: CASSRTSSTDTQYF. The CDR3 bases are TGTGCCAGCAGCAGGACTAGTAGCACAGATACGCAGTATTTT.

The chain combines TRBV5-1 with TRBJ2-1; 7 bases align to TRBD2. Per the germline V gene, CDR1 is SGHRS and CDR2 is YFSETQ. V lost 4 bases to trimming and J lost 1 base; unmatched junction nucleotides: 5. The CDR3 covers 15 residues. CDR3 residues: CASSPGGGSYNEQFF. CDR3 DNA sequence: TGCGCCAGCAGCCCTGGGGGGGGATCCTACAATGAGCAGTTCTTC.

This clone was recorded a few times. This CDR3 is CASSLAYRTGGKNEQYF. The DNA for the CDR3 is TGCGCCAGCAGCTTGGCCTACAGGACAGGGGGAAAGAACGAGCAGTACTTC. The rearrangement links TRBV5-1 to TRBJ2-7; 10 bases map to TRBD1. The germline V gene has CDR1 SGHRS and CDR2 YFSETQ. Trimming at V came to 0 bases and at J to 5 bases, leaving 11 bases not matched to a gene. This CDR3 comprises 17 residues.

In its sample, this clone was seen a few times. V usage is TRBV5-1 and J usage is TRBJ1-4; D ambiguous. Trimming stripped 2 bases from V and 8 bases from J, with 4 bases between. Germline CDR1 is SGHRS and CDR2 is YFSETQ. The CDR3 sequence is 11 residues long. The CDR3 spells CASSFGEKLFF. The CDR3 DNA is TGCGCCAGCAGCTTCGGGGAAAAACTGTTTTTT.

This clone was detected only a few times. The chain uses TRBV29-1 and TRBJ1-3; the D is unclear. Deletions cut 6 bases from V and 0 bases from J, with 12 bases between. Germline V lookup: CDR1 SQVTM, CDR2 ANQGSEA. The CDR3 is made up of 14 amino acids. CDR3 sequence (DNA): TGCAGCGTACTGGAGGGCTTCTCTGGAAACACCATATATTTT. Translating gives CSVLEGFSGNTIYF.

The V and J genes are TRBV15 and TRBJ2-7, with 7 bases identical to TRBD1. Germline CDR1 LNHNV, CDR2 YYDKDF (reference sequence). The trim removed 5 bases at V and 2 bases at J, leaving 15 bases unmatched. The CDR3 runs 17 residues. CDR3 sequence: CATSATGRGQGAYEQYF. As DNA, the CDR3 is TGTGCCACCAGCGCAACCGGTCGGGGCCAGGGGGCCTACGAGCAGTACTTC.

This clone occurred a few times. The chain combines TRBV7-2 with TRBJ1-1; the D gene is possibly TRBD1 (5 bases). V was clipped by 5 bases and J by 0 bases, with 10 bases between them. Looked up from germline, CDR1 is SGHTA and CDR2 is FQGNSA. This CDR3 is 14 amino acids long. This CDR3 reads CASSRRQLNTEAFF. Here the CDR3 DNA reads TGTGCCAGCAGCCGGCGACAGTTGAACACTGAAGCTTTCTTT. Looking up the rest from reference TRBV7-2 and TRBJ1-1 gives the full variable domain: GAGVSQSPSNKVTEKGKDVELRCDPISGHTALYWYRQSLGQGLEFLIYFQGNSAPDKSGLPSDRFSAERTGGSVSTLTIQRTQQEDSAVYLCASSRRQLNTEAFFGQGTRLTVV.

This chain joins TRBV9 and TRBJ1-6, with TRBD1 as a possible D gene (5 bases). Germline CDR1 and CDR2: SGDLS and YYNGEE. CDR3 length: 14 amino acids. The V and J ends lost 0 bases and 6 bases respectively, with 7 bases between them. The CDR3: CASSVADINSPLHF. In DNA, the CDR3 is TGTGCCAGCAGCGTAGCGGACATTAATTCACCCCTCCACTTT.

The chain uses TRBV6-1 and TRBJ2-5, with D possibly being TRBD1 (5 bases). Germline loops: CDR1 MNHNS, CDR2 SASEGT. The CDR3 has 14 amino acids. The V end was cut by 4 bases, the J end by 2 bases, with 11 bases between. In DNA, the CDR3 is TGTGCCAGCAGTGTTGGACACTCTCAAGAGACCCAGTACTTC. It translates to CASSVGHSQETQYF.

The chain carries TRBV28 and TRBJ1-6, with TRBD1 identical over 7 bases. V dropped 8 bases and J dropped 7; count of bases not matched to a gene: 17. CDR3 length: 17 residues. Germline lookup yields CDR1 MDHEN and CDR2 SYDVKM. CDR3 amino acids: CASRHQRGGQLNSPLHF. In DNA, the CDR3 is TGTGCCAGCCGTCACCAGCGAGGGGGACAGCTAAATTCACCCCTCCACTTT. The full variable domain, with the rest looked up from reference TRBV28 and TRBJ1-6, is DVKVTQSSRYLVKRTGEKVFLECVQDMDHENMFWYRQDPGLGLRLIYFSYDVKMKEKGDIPEGYSVSREKKERFSLILESASTNQTSMYLCASRHQRGGQLNSPLHFGNGTRLTVT.

The chain uses TRBV5-1 and TRBJ1-2; TRBD1 matches 8 bases. Germline V lookup: CDR1 SGHRS, CDR2 YFSETQ. Trimming cost V 3 bases and J 2 bases; bases outside gene matches: 3. CDR3 size: 14 residues. CDR3 sequence (DNA): TGCGCCAGCAGCTCGACAGGGGACAACTATGGCTACACCTTC. Translating it yields CASSSTGDNYGYTF.

This sequence joins TRBV7-2 and TRBJ1-1, with D perhaps matching TRBD1 (6 bases). This CDR3 region has 13 residues. Germline V gene lookup returns CDR1 SGHTA and CDR2 FQGNSA. V shed 3 bases and J shed 10 bases, with 15 bases lying between them. The chain's CDR3 is CASSLLGEGVAFF. CDR3 nucleotides: TGTGCCAGCAGCTTGTTGGGGGAGGGGGTAGCTTTCTTT. The full variable domain, its missing parts supplied by reference TRBV7-2 and TRBJ1-1, is GAGVSQSPSNKVTEKGKDVELRCDPISGHTALYWYRQSLGQGLEFLIYFQGNSAPDKSGLPSDRFSAERTGGSVSTLTIQRTQQEDSAVYLCASSLLGEGVAFFGQGTRLTVV.

The CDR3 is CASSPARTLRNEQFF. The DNA of the CDR3 is TGTGCCAGCTCCCCCGCCCGGACACTGAGGAATGAGCAGTTCTTC. The chain employs TRBV28 and TRBJ2-1; D might be TRBD1 (5 bases). CDR3 length: 15 amino acids. Between the trimmed V and J ends, which lost 8 bases and 7 bases, there was a span of 21 bases. Germline CDR1 reads MDHEN; CDR2 reads SYDVKM.

The chain couples TRBV2 to TRBJ2-2, with D perhaps TRBD1 (6 bases). This CDR3 has 17 residues. V shed 4 bases and J shed 3 bases, with 18 bases lying between them. Germline V gene sequence: CDR1 SNHLY, CDR2 FYNNEI. The CDR3 DNA follows: TGTGCCAGCAGTGCGGACAGCCCCTACCCCTACACCGGGGAGCTGTTTTTT. Translated, it gives CASSADSPYPYTGELFF.

This clone appeared a few times. The chain employs TRBV12-2 and TRBJ2-2; the D call in the table, TRBD1, was not verified against the DNA. TRBV12-2 is described as a pseudogene. The CDR3 has 11 amino acids. The CDR3 DNA reads TGTGCGGACAGGATGACCGGGGAGCTGTTTTTT. It encodes CADRMTGELFF.

The V gene is TRBV28, the J gene TRBJ2-5; D is perhaps TRBD2 (6 bases). Germline V CDR1 and CDR2: MDHEN, SYDVKM. The CDR3 contains 17 residues. The V and J ends lost 3 bases and 5 bases respectively, with 22 bases between them. The CDR3 region has the DNA TGTGCCAGCAGTTTCCCTCTAAAGGAACTAGCACGGGAGACCCAGTACTTC. It yields the protein CASSFPLKELARETQYF.

Only a few counts were recorded for this clone. The V gene is TRBV2, the J gene TRBJ2-1; 10 bases agree with TRBD2. The length of the CDR3 is 15 residues. The V gene's germline CDR1 is SNHLY and CDR2 FYNNEI. V shed 6 bases and J 8 bases; nucleotides not matched to a gene: 10. This CDR3 reads CASRGLAGVGDEQFF. As DNA, the CDR3 is TGTGCCAGCAGAGGGCTAGCGGGAGTAGGGGATGAGCAGTTCTTC.